This TCR beta chain was sequenced in a study of spatial heterogeneity in lung cancer. This CDR3 has 13 residues. The germline V and J ends were trimmed by 6 bases and 2 bases, with 12 bases remaining between them. Germline CDR1 SQVTM, CDR2 ANQGSEA. TCRdb reanalysed the 5' RACE reads using MiXCR and keeps one entry per CDR3 protein. Among about 90,000 distinct CDR3 sequences listed, roughly 10% were seen once. Study-level findings and limits: Blood showed ubiquitous tumor TCRs more often at resection than at routine follow-up.

The time point denotes: sample taken at primary tumor resection. Unsorted tumor, nontumor lung tissue or cryopreserved PBMC supplied the whole RNA. The donors comprised around 72 untreated early-stage non-small cell lung cancer patients. Note on this clonotype: What it recognizes is unknown.

The receptor was derived from a male donor with early-stage non-small cell lung cancer. The gene calls are TRBV29-1 and TRBJ2-3; D gene uncertain. Sequenced material: PBMCs, taken at surgery. The CDR3 sequence: CSVDPFTTDTQYF. CDR3 in DNA: TGCAGCGTGGACCCGTTTACCACAGATACGCAGTATTTT.